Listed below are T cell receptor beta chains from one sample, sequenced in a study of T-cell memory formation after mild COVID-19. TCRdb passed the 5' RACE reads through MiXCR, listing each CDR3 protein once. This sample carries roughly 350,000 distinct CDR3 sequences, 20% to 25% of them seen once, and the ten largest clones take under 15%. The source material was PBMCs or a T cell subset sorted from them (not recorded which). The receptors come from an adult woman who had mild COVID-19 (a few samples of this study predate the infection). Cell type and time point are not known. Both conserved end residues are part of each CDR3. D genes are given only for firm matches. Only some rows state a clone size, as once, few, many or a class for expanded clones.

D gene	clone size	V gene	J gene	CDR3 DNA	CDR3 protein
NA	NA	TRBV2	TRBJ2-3	TGTGCCAGCAGTGACCGGACCTCGACAGATACGCAGTATTTT	CASSDRTSTDTQYF
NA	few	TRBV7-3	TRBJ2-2	TGTGCCAGCAGCCCGACAGTGAGGAACACCGGGGAGCTGTTTTTT	CASSPTVRNTGELFF
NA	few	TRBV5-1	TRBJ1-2	TGCGCCAGCAGCTCGGGGGACGGCTATGGCTACACCTTC	CASSSGDGYGYTF
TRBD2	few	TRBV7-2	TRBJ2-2	TGTGCCAGCAGCCTACTGGGGGGGAGGGGCACCGGGGAGCTGTTTTTT	CASSLLGGRGTGELFF
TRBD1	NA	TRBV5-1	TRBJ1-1	TGCGCCAGCAGGGTTGGGGACAGGGAAGTTAACGCTGAAGCTTTCTTT	CASRVGDREVNAEAFF
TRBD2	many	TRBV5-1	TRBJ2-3	TGCGCCAGCAGCTTGTGGGCGGGGGTGAGCACAGATACGCAGTATTTT	CASSLWAGVSTDTQYF
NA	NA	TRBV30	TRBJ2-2	TGTGCCTGGAGTTCTACAGGCACCGGGGAGCTGTTTTTT	CAWSSTGTGELFF
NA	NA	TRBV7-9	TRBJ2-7	TGTGCCAGCAGCTTACCCCGGGGCGAGCAGTACTTC	CASSLPRGEQYF
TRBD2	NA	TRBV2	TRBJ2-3	TGTGCCAGCACTGCGGGAGCCTACACAGATACGCAGTATTTT	CASTAGAYTDTQYF
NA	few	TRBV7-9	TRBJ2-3	TGTGCCAGCAGCTTTGCTCCGGGACAAGCCTTCACAGATACGCAGTATTTT	CASSFAPGQAFTDTQYF
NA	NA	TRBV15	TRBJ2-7	TGTGCCACCAGTCCTGGGAAAATCTACGAGCAGTACTTC	CATSPGKIYEQYF
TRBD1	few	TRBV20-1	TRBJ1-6	TGCAGTCCTTTCAGCGGACAGGGCGCGATTCCACCCCTCCACTTT	CSPFSGQGAIPPLHF
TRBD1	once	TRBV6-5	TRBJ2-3	TGTGCCAGCAGTTACGGACAGGGGGCGAATACGCAGTATTTT	CASSYGQGANTQYF
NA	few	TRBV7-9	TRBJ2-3	TGTGCCAGCAGCCCTAGAATGGGAGAGACGATGTATACGCAGTATTTT	CASSPRMGETMYTQYF
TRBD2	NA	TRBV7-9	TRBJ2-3	TGTGCCAGCAGCCCCAGCGGGACTCCCACAGATACGCAGTATTTT	CASSPSGTPTDTQYF
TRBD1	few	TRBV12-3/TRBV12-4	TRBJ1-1	TGTGCCAGCAGCTTCACAGACAGGGGTGAAGCTTTCTTT	CASSFTDRGEAFF
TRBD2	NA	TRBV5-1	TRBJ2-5	TGCGCCAGCCGTCGGACTAGCGGGAGTGGTGCCCAGTACTTC	CASRRTSGSGAQYF
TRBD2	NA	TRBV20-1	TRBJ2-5	TGCAGTGCTGGAATTGGACTAGTGGGCCAAGAGACCCAGTACTTC	CSAGIGLVGQETQYF
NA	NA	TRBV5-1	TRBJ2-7	TGCGCCAGCAGCTTGGGGACACCCACCTACGAGCAGTACTTC	CASSLGTPTYEQYF
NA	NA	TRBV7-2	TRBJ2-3	TGTGCCAGCAGCTCCAGAGTATCAGATACGCAGTATTTT	CASSSRVSDTQYF
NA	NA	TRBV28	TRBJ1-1	TGTGCCAGCAGTTTCAACAGAGAGGCGAACACTGAAGCTTTCTTT	CASSFNREANTEAFF
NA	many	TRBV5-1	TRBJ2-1	TGCGCCAGCATGATATGGGGTTCGACAATTGATGAGCAGTTCTTC	CASMIWGSTIDEQFF
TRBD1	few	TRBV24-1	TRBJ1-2	TGTGCCACCAGTCCCGGGACAGGGGGCGTAGATGGCTACACCTTC	CATSPGTGGVDGYTF
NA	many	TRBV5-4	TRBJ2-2	TGTGCCAGCAGCCCCTACACCGCCAGGGACACCGGGGAGCTGTTTTTT	CASSPYTARDTGELFF
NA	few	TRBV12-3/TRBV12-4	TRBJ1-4	TGTGCCAGCAACGGGAAGGACCATAATGAAAAACTGTTTTTT	CASNGKDHNEKLFF
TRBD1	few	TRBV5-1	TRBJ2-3	TGCGCCAGCAGCTTTTATGTATGGGACAGCCGCACAGATACGCAGTATTTT	CASSFYVWDSRTDTQYF
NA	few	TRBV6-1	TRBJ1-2	TGTGCCAGCAGTTCAGAAGGGTTTAGTGGCTACACCTTC	CASSSEGFSGYTF
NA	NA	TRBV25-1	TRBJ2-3	TGTGCCAGCAGTGACGTCCTAATGAGGACCGAAAGCACAGATACGCAGTATTTT	CASSDVLMRTESTDTQYF
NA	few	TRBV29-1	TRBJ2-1	TGCCATGTGAGGAGCGGTTACAATGAGCAGTTCTTC	CHVRSGYNEQFF
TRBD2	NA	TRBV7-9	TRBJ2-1	TGTGCCAGCAGCGCTTCCGGGACTAGCGTCTATGAGCAGTTCTTC	CASSASGTSVYEQFF
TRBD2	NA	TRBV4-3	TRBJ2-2	TGCGCCAGCAGCCAAGATCTGAGGACTAGCGGGAGGGTACGGGAGCTGTTTTTT	CASSQDLRTSGRVRELFF
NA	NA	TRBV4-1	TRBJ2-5	TGCGCCAGCAGCCAAGAGGGCAGGGCGACGAGGGAGACCCAGTACTTC	CASSQEGRATRETQYF
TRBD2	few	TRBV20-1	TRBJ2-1	TGCAGTGCTAGCGGGAGGGCGGGGGCCCCCGGCCATGAGCAGTTCTTC	CSASGRAGAPGHEQFF
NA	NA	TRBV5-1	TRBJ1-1	TGCGCCAGCAGCCGGATGGTGGGTATTGCAGCGAACACTGAAGCTTTCTTT	CASSRMVGIAANTEAFF
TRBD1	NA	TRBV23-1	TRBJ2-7	TGCGCCAGCACCCTCATTGGACAGGGAGGCTACGAGCAGTACTTC	CASTLIGQGGYEQYF
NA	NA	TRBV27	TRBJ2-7	TGTGCCACACTCAGGGGATACGAGCAGTACTTC	CATLRGYEQYF